The sequence of this TCR beta chain was determined in a study of cytomegalovirus exposure and HLA in healthy donors. Vbeta (60) and Jbeta (13) primers were used in the PCR. Clones were read by immunoSEQ multiplex PCR, and TCRdb kept only the in-frame ones, dropping some. The repertoire includes more than 95,000 clones, more than 75% of them detected once, and around 3.6% sits in the top ten. Trimming removed 0 bases from V and 5 bases from J; junction bases left unmatched: 4. The CDR3 sequence is 15 residues long. The V gene's germline CDR1 is SGHRS and CDR2 YFSETQ. The sequence was obtained from a man in his forties in good health and CMV-seronegative. The J gene is TRBJ1-4, the V gene TRBV5-1, with 7 bases lining up with TRBD1. Material for sequencing was PBMCs. This chain's CDR3 is CASSLVAGGNEKLFF. The CDR3 DNA follows: TGCGCCAGCAGCTTGGTCGCAGGGGGGAATGAAAAACTGTTTTTT.